The table lists the clone carrying this T cell receptor (beta chain) with many counts. Antigen unknown. CDR1 GTSNPN and CDR2 SVGIG come from the germline V gene (reference sequence). The J segment lost 1 base and the V segment lost 1 base, leaving 6 bases of the junction unmatched. The CDR3 spans 15 residues. TCR beta CDR3 region amplification was performed from RNA transcripts. A first-round RT-PCR of the TCR CDR3 used the HTBI primer set. One entry per CDR3 protein, called by TCRdb with MiXCR from the multiplex PCR reads. This table holds approximately 690,000 distinct CDR3 sequences, roughly 15% found once. Each 10 ml fresh peripheral blood draw supplied the PBMCs. The sample belongs to a study of T cells in Graves' hyperthyroidism and ophthalmopathy. Overall study: Sampling of peripheral blood happened at initial diagnosis, prior to any treatment. Study observations and caveats: Through a model of 13 V-J features, ophthalmopathy was separated from stable hyperthyroidism.

The clonotype comes from a woman between 45 and 65 years old with Graves' ophthalmopathy. Specimen: blood. The chain has TRBV30 and TRBJ2-5, with 7 bases identical to TRBD1. The CDR3 reads CAWSAGTALQETQYF. CDR3 bases: TGTGCCTGGAGTGCAGGGACAGCCCTCCAAGAGACCCAGTACTTC.